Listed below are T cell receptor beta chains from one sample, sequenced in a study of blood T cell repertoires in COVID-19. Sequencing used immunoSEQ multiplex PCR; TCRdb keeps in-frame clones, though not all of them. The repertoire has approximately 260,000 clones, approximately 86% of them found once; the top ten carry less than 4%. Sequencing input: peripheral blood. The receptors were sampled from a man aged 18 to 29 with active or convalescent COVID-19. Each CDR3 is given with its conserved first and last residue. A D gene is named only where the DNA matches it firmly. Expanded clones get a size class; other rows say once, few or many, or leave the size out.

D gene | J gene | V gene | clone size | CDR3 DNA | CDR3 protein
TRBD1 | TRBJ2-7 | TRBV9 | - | TGTGCCAGCAGCGCGAGAGGGACAGGCACCTACGAGCAGTACTTC | CASSARGTGTYEQYF
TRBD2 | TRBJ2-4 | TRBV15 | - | TGTGCCACCAGCAGAGCAACGGGGGGGCTAGGCAAAAACATTCAGTACTTC | CATSRATGGLGKNIQYF
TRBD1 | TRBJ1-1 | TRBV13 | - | TGTGCCAGCAGGTCCACAGGGGGAGGGGAAGCTTTCTTT | CASRSTGGGEAFF
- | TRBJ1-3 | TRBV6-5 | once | TGTGCCAGCAGTCAGGACGCGGGCTCTGGAAACACCATATATTTT | CASSQDAGSGNTIYF
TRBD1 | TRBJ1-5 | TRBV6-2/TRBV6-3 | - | TGTGCCAGCAGTAGACAGGGGTTACTGCAGCCCCAGCATTTT | CASSRQGLLQPQHF
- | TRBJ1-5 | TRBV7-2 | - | TGTGCCAGCAGCTTAGGCGGAACCCAGACGCCCCAGCATTTT | CASSLGGTQTPQHF
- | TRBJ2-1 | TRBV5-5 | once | TGTGCCAGCAGCCCACTCCCGGGAGCCTCCTACAATGAGCAGTTCTTC | CASSPLPGASYNEQFF
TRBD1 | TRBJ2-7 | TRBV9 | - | TGTGCCAGCAGCGGGGGGACAGCCCGAGACTACGAGCAGTACTTC | CASSGGTARDYEQYF
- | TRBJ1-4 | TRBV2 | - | TGTGCCAGCAGTGCTGGTCTCTGGCTTGCAACTAATGAAAAACTGTTTTTT | CASSAGLWLATNEKLFF
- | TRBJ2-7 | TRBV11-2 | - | TGTGCCAGCAGCCCAGCCAGGGACTCCTACGAGCAGTACTTC | CASSPARDSYEQYF
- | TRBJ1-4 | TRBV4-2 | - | TGTGCCAGCAGCATCGGGGGGGAAAAACTGTTTTTT | CASSIGGEKLFF
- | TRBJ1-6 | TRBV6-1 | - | TGTGCCAGCAGTGAACAGTTAAACTCCTATAATTCACCCCTCCACTTT | CASSEQLNSYNSPLHF
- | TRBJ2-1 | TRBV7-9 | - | TGTGCCAGCAGCCGGGACTTCGATTTTGAGCAGTTCTTC | CASSRDFDFEQFF
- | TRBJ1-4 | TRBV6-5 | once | TGTGCCAGCAGAGTACAGGGACTAAATGAAAAACTGTTTTTT | CASRVQGLNEKLFF
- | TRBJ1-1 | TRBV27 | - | TGTGCCAGCAGTACAGGGTACACTGAAGCTTTCTTT | CASSTGYTEAFF
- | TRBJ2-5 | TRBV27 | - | TGTGCCAGCAGTCCCTCGTACCAAGAGACCCAGTACTTC | CASSPSYQETQYF
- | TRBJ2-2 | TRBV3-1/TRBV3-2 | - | TGTGCCAGCAGCCAAAATGGGGCGGACGGGGAGCTGTTTTTT | CASSQNGADGELFF
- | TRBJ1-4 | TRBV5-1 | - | TGCGCCAGCAGCTTGACAGGTTCTGTTCATGAAAAACTGTTTTTT | CASSLTGSVHEKLFF
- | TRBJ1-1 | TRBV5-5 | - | TGTGCCAGCAGCCGAAGGAGCCCCACTGAAGCTTTCTTT | CASSRRSPTEAFF
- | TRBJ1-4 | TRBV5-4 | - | TGTGCCAGCACACGAGGGGGGGCTGGGGAAAAACTGTTTTTT | CASTRGGAGEKLFF
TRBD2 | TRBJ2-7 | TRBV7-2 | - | TGTGCCAGCAGCTGGAGTGGGTCGGGACTAGCGGGAGGGGGAGAGCAGTACTTC | CASSWSGSGLAGGGEQYF
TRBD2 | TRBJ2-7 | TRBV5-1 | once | TGCGCCAGCAGCCGGGGGGACGGGGCCTACGAGCAGTACTTC | CASSRGDGAYEQYF
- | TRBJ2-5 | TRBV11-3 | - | TGTGCCAGCAGCGGGAGGACAGGCTACCAAGAGACCCAGTACTTC | CASSGRTGYQETQYF
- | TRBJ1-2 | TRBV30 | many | TGTGCCTGGACCCTACAGGGTCACTATGGCTACACCTTC | CAWTLQGHYGYTF